The T cell receptor (beta chain) described here comes from a study of T cells in Graves' hyperthyroidism and ophthalmopathy. RNA transcripts yielded amplified TCR beta CDR3 regions. Using the HTBI primer set, a first-round RT-PCR was run on the TCR CDR3. In TCRdb, the multiplex PCR reads were re-called with MiXCR into one record per CDR3 protein. The sample lists approximately 370,000 distinct CDR3 sequences, 17% seen once, with around a third in the top ten. V lost 10 bases to trimming and J lost 7 bases, with 14 bases between them. Germline-derived CDR1 and CDR2 are ENHRY and SYGVKD. This CDR3 region has 12 residues. This clonotype was seen ten or more times.

This chain links TRBV10-3 with TRBJ1-5; D call uncertain. The specimen was blood. The source of this sequence is a woman in her 30s with Graves' hyperthyroidism that later progressed to Graves' ophthalmopathy. The CDR3 nucleotides are TGTGCCACCGCGGAGGGCGGACAGCCCCAGCATTTT. Protein sequence: CATAEGGQPQHF.